This passage covers 5 T cell receptor beta chains from one sample sequenced in a study of human T cells and chemical hapten exposure. Extraction of total RNA was performed on unfractionated whole blood. Individual cDNA molecules in this library carried unique molecular identifiers. MiXCR was run by TCRdb on the reads, yielding one entry per CDR3 protein. The sample includes about 120,000 distinct CDR3 sequences, around 9% of them seen just once. The sequenced sample was whole blood. These receptors came from a human donor in good health. Some clones in this sample may be carry-over from other donors' samples.

This clonotype was counted many times. The chain is built from TRBV20-1 and TRBJ2-4; no reliable D call. V was pared by 5 bases and J by 1 base, with 12 bases between. Germline V gives CDR1 DFQATT, CDR2 SNEGSKA (reference sequence). CDR3 length: 14 amino acids. CDR3 loop: CSARARVAKNIQYF. The CDR3 coding sequence is TGCAGTGCTCGGGCGCGCGTGGCCAAAAACATTCAGTACTTC.

V is TRBV10-2 and J is TRBJ2-2; TRBD1 matches 7 bases. V lost 5 bases to trimming and J lost 8 bases; unmatched junction nucleotides: 11. Germline CDR1 is WSHSY and CDR2 is SAAADI. The CDR3 runs to 15 residues. The CDR3 is CASSIGGLYRGELFF. CDR3 in DNA: TGCGCCAGCAGTATAGGGGGCCTTTATCGAGGGGAGCTGTTTTTT.

This clonotype has just a few counts. This sequence joins TRBV3-1 and TRBJ2-2; D is possibly TRBD2 (5 bases). V lost 3 bases and J lost 3, with 8 bases in between. The CDR3 consists of 14 residues. Germline-derived CDR1 and CDR2 are LGHDT and YNNKEL (reference sequence). Written as DNA, the CDR3 is TGTGCCAGCAGCCAGCGGGTTTACACCGGGGAGCTGTTTTTT. It yields the protein CASSQRVYTGELFF.

This clonotype showed up just a few times. Here the CDR3 reads CASSEIGYEQYF. In nucleotides, the CDR3 is TGTGCCAGCAGTGAAATCGGCTACGAGCAGTACTTC. The chain uses TRBV6-1 and TRBJ2-7, with unresolved D. V lost 2 bases and J lost 3, with 5 bases in between. This CDR3 comprises 12 residues. CDR1 is MNHNS and CDR2 is SASEGT in the germline V gene.

This clonotype was seen only a few times. The gene calls are TRBV12-3 or TRBV12-4 and TRBJ1-1, with 8 bases matching TRBD1. The CDR3 runs to 15 residues. V dropped 7 bases and J dropped 0; count of bases not matched to a gene: 7. This CDR3 is CASTTGGSMNTEAFF. The CDR3 nucleotides are TGTGCCAGCACCACAGGGGGGTCCATGAACACTGAAGCTTTCTTT.